Detailed here is one TCR beta chain. The antigen remains undetermined. Distinct nucleotide sequences in the sample also encode this CDR3. The data are from a study of shared clonotypes between healthy human individuals. Study-wide findings and caveats: Researchers sampled blood only, noting tissue repertoires likely differ. An effect of sequencing depth on clonotype sharing among donors was expected.

The CDR3 extends over 12 amino acids. Trimming took off 6 bases at V and 4 bases at J, with 7 bases between the two ends. Germline loops: CDR1 SNHLY, CDR2 FYNNEI. Roughly 33,000 T cell genomes, or roughly 180 ng DNA, went into the sorted-subset replicate PCRs. Using immunoSEQ multiplex PCR, the repertoire was profiled, and TCRdb retains in-frame clones only, with some absent. Of around 2.1 million clones in the sample, almost 96% were seen once. The receptor was isolated from a man younger than 35 in good health. This chain uses TRBV2 with TRBJ1-5; D is undetermined. Source material: naive CD4+ T cells sorted from blood. Indicated subset: CD45RA+ positively selected. This CDR3 reads CASRGDNQPQHF. CDR3 nucleotides: TGTGCCAGCAGGGGCGATAATCAGCCCCAGCATTTT.